This record looks at one T cell receptor beta chain sequence and its context. The target of this receptor is not known. There are no base qualities to consult, and no much larger clone falls within one base. The cohort comprised 30 to 45 patients with surgically resected non-small-cell lung cancer who had both primary tumor and brain metastasis specimens. The tumor specimens consisted of archival formalin-fixed, paraffin-embedded tissues. The data belong to a study of brain metastases from non-small cell lung cancer (dated by TCRdb to 2018 to 2020). For the wider study: The study profiled the immune microenvironment of paired resected primary tumors and brain metastases from non-small-cell lung cancer patients.

General study outcomes and caveats: Paired brain metastases and primary tumors largely shared TCR repertoires, although T-cell densities in the metastases were sparse. T-cell infiltration was lower in brain metastases than in primary tumors (P < 0.001). Compared with the matched primary tumors, 60% to 65% of brain metastases appeared to show expanded T-cell clones.

From the cysteine through the phenylalanine, the CDR3 covers 15 amino acids. Only the CDR3 region is kept as DNA, spanning 45 bases read in frame from base 1. CDR1 LGHNA and CDR2 YNFKEQ are derived from the germline V gene. V loses 5 bases at its end and J loses 5 bases; junction bases beyond the gene matches: 9. The library was made by the immunoSEQ multiplex PCR assay. T-cell receptor beta chain repertoire sequencing was performed alongside a 770-gene immune expression panel. TCRdb re-hosts the immuneACCESS table, in-frame sequences only. Its copies lack some clones; in the studies checked, an unresolved V gene accounts for under half of them, and the cause for the rest is not known. The sample table holds a few thousand clones, of which 75% to 85% were seen once. The ten largest clones represent over 15% of the sample.

Sample: primary lung tumor tissue. The sample's cell subset or site label, decoded: primary lung tumor paired with brain metastasis. This receptor was obtained from a donor aged 40 or older with non-small cell lung cancer. The chain employs TRBV4-2 and TRBJ2-5, with 9 central nucleotides matching TRBD1. CDR3 reads: CASSTLDRGLETQYF. DNA sequence: TGTGCCAGCAGCACGTTGGACAGGGGTCTGGAGACCCAGTACTTC.